This note documents a single T cell receptor (beta chain) sequence. Only Caucasian adults living in Nashville, Tennessee served as donors. As originally analysed: Junction-only immunoSEQ sequences carried no quality scores, so filtering differed. The assay was immunoSEQ multiplex PCR, and TCRdb's table has in-frame clones only and misses some. The V and J calls and the clone size are those of that table, but D and trimming were determined from the DNA. The top ten hold under 15% of the sample, which has about 480,000 clones, less than 85% seen once. The record originates from a study of shared clonotypes between healthy human individuals. Germline lookup yields CDR1 KGHSH and CDR2 LQKENI. Deletions cut 5 bases from V and 1 base from J, with 8 bases between. This CDR3 has 13 amino acids.

Sequences were obtained from PBMCs. J is TRBJ1-1 and V is TRBV18; D gene uncertain. This TCR derives from a woman aged 40 to 50 in good health. Some clones in this sample may be carry-over from other donors' samples. Here the CDR3 reads CASSSTENTEAFF. The CDR3 nucleotides read TGTGCCAGCTCATCAACAGAGAACACTGAAGCTTTCTTT.